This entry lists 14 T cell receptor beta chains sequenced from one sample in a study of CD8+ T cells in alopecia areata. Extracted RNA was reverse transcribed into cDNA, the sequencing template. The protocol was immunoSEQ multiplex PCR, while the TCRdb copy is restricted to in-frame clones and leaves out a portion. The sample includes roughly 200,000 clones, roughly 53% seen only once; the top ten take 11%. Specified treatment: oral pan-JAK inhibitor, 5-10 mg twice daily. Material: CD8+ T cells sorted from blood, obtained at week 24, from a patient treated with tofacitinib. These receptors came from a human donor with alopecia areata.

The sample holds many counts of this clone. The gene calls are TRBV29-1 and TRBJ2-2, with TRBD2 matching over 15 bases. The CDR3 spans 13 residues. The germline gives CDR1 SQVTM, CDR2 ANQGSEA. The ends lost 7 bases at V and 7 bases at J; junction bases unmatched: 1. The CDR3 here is CSGTSGGDGELFF. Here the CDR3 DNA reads TGCAGCGGGACTAGCGGGGGGGACGGGGAGCTGTTTTTT.

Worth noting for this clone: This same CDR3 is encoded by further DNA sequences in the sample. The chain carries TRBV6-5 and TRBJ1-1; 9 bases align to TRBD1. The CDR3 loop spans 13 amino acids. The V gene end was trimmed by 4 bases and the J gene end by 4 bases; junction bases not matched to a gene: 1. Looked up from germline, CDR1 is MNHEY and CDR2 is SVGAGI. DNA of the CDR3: TGTGCCAGCAGTTTGACAGGGGGCACTGAAGCTTTCTTT. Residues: CASSLTGGTEAFF.

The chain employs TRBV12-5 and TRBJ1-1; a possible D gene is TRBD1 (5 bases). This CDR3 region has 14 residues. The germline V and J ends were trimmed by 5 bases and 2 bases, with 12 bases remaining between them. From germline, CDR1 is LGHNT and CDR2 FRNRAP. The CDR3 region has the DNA TGTGCTAGTGGTCCATCTCAGGGAAACACTGAAGCTTTCTTT. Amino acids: CASGPSQGNTEAFF.

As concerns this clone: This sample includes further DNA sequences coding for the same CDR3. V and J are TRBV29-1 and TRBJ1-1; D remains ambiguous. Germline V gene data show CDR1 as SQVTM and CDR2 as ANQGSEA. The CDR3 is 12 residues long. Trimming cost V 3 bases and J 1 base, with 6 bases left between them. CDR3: CSVDNKNTEAFF. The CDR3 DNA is TGCAGCGTTGATAATAAGAACACTGAAGCTTTCTTT.

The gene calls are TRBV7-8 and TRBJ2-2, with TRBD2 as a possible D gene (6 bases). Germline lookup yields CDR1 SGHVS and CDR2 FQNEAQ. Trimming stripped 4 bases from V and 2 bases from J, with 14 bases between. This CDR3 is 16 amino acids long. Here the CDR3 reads CASSSGGQGNTGELFF. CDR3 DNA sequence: TGTGCCAGCAGCTCAGGAGGGCAGGGAAACACCGGGGAGCTGTTTTTT.

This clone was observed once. The CDR3 sequence is CASTSGQIDGTEAFF. The CDR3, as DNA: TGTGCCAGCACTTCGGGACAAATTGATGGCACTGAAGCTTTCTTT. V is TRBV25-1 and J is TRBJ1-1; a possible D gene is TRBD1 (6 bases). Germline assignment: CDR1 MGHDK and CDR2 SYGVNS. This CDR3 region has 15 residues. V lost 7 bases and J 4 bases, leaving 19 bases between the germline ends.

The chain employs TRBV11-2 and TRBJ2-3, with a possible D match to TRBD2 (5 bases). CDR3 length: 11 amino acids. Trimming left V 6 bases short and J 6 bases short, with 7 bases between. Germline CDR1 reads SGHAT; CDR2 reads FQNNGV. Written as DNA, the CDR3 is TGTGCCAGCAGGTCGGGGGATACGCAGTATTTT. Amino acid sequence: CASRSGDTQYF.

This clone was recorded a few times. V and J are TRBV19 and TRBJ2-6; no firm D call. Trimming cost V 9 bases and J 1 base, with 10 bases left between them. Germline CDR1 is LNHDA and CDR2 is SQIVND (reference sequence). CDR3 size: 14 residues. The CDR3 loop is CASSLASGANVLTF. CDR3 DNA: TGTGCCAGCTCCCTTGCGTCTGGGGCCAACGTCCTGACTTTC.

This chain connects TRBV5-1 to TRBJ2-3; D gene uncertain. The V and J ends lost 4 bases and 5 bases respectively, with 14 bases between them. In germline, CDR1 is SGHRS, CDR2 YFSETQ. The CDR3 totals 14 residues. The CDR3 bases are TGCGCCAGCAGCCCCGCCCGGGTTGGAGATACGCAGTATTTT. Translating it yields CASSPARVGDTQYF.

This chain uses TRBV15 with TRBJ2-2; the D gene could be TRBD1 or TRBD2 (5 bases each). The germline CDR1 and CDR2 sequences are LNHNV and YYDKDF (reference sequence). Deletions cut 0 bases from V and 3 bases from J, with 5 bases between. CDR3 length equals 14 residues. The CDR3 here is CATSREGDTGELFF. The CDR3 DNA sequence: TGTGCCACCAGCAGAGAGGGGGACACCGGGGAGCTGTTTTTT.

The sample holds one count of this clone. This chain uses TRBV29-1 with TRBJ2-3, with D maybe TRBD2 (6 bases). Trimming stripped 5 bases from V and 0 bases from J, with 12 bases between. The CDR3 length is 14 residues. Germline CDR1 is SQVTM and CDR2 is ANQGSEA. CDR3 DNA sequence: TGCAGCGTTAGGGACTGGGGCAGCACAGATACGCAGTATTTT. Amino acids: CSVRDWGSTDTQYF.

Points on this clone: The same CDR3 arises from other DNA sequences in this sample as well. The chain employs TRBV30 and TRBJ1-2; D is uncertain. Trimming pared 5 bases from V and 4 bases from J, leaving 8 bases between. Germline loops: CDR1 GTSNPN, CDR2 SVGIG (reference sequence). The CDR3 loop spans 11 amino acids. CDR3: CAWGGSYGYTF. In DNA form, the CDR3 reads TGTGCCTGGGGAGGAAGCTATGGCTACACCTTC.

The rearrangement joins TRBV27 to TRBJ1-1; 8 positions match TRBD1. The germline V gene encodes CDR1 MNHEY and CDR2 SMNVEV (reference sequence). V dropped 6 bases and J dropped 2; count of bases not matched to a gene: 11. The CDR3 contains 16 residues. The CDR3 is CASSRLRQGQNTEAFF. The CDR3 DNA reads TGTGCCAGCAGCCGCCTCCGACAGGGGCAAAACACTGAAGCTTTCTTT.

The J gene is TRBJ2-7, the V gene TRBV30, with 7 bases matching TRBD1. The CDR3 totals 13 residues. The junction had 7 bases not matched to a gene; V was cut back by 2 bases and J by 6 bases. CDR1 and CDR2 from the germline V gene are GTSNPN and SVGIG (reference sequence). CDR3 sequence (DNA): TGTGCCTGGAGTCCCACAGGGGTTGGCGAGCAGTACTTC. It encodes CAWSPTGVGEQYF.